This T cell receptor (beta chain) is from a study of cytomegalovirus exposure and HLA in healthy donors. Study-level findings and limits: Listed as cytomegalovirus-associated were 150 or so TCR beta chains.

In the case of this clone: Its antigen is undetermined.

V was clipped by 3 bases and J by 0 bases, with 9 bases between them. The germline V gene has CDR1 MDHEN and CDR2 SYDVKM. CDR3 length: 15 amino acids. PCR amplification relied on 60 Vbeta primers (plus 13 Jbeta primers). This table comes from immunoSEQ multiplex PCR, and its TCRdb copy is limited to in-frame clones, with some not included. The repertoire holds about 120,000 clones, with roughly 80% as singletons. Sequencing was carried out using PBMCs. The chain employs TRBV28 and TRBJ1-5; D is undetermined. The sequence derives from a young man in good health and CMV-seronegative. CDR3 nucleotides: TGTGCCAGCAGTTTGCGGAGGACTAGCAATCAGCCCCAGCATTTT. It translates to CASSLRRTSNQPQHF.